These 31 T cell receptor beta chains were all obtained from the same sample, sequenced in a study of T cell responses to AZD1222 COVID-19 vaccine (dated by TCRdb to the early 2020s). The sample's time point label, in plain terms: baseline before first vaccination. The sample's treatment or condition label, in plain terms: meningococcal conjugate vaccine given as trial control. The library was generated by the immunoSEQ multiplex PCR assay. The source is immuneACCESS, and TCRdb retained only in-frame sequences with V and J called. Part of the clones is not carried over; for the studies checked, unresolved V genes explain less than half of this, and the remainder is unexplained. The sample data list about 86,000 clones, and around 88% of these were observed just once. 10% to 13% of the sample belongs to the ten largest clones. The sample consisted of peripheral blood, taken on day 0 of MenACWY control vaccination. The source of these receptors is an adult in good health.

This chain joins TRBV5-6 and TRBJ1-2; D might be TRBD1 (6 bases). V lost 4 bases and J 4 bases, leaving 14 bases between the germline ends. CDR3 size: 14 residues. Germline CDR1 is SGHDT and CDR2 is YYEEEE. In DNA, the CDR3 is TGTGCCAGCAGCCTCAAGACAGGAGGCTATGGCTACACCTTC. Translated, it gives CASSLKTGGYGYTF.

This rearrangement joins TRBV5-8 to TRBJ1-4, with TRBD1 matching 9 bases. The CDR3 sequence is 17 residues long. Per germline, CDR1 SGHTS and CDR2 YDEGEE. J lost 0 bases, V lost 6 bases, and 9 bases had no gene match. CDR3 sequence: CASTVGQGYATNEKLFF. The CDR3 DNA follows: TGTGCCAGCACCGTTGGACAGGGGTACGCAACTAATGAAAAACTGTTTTTT.

This clone was seen just once. The gene calls are TRBV15 and TRBJ2-1, with a possible D match to TRBD2 (6 bases). The CDR3 loop spans 13 amino acids. Deletions cut 0 bases from V and 10 bases from J, with 10 bases between. CDR1 LNHNV and CDR2 YYDKDF come from the germline V gene (reference sequence). CDR3 bases: TGTGCCACCAGCAGAGATAGGGGACTCGAGCAGTTCTTC. Amino acids: CATSRDRGLEQFF.

This chain uses TRBV5-6 with TRBJ1-1; D is undetermined. Germline V CDR1 and CDR2: SGHDT, YYEEEE. This CDR3 comprises 16 residues. The V end lost 0 bases, the J end lost 3 bases, and 15 bases lay between the germline ends. The CDR3 DNA reads as TGTGCCAGCAGCTTGGCCCGGCTATCAGCAGACACTGAAGCTTTCTTT. Its protein is CASSLARLSADTEAFF.

This clone was counted only a few times. The chain recombines TRBV30 with TRBJ1-4; D unresolved. Per germline, CDR1 GTSNPN and CDR2 SVGIG (reference sequence). CDR3 size: 14 residues. With 3 bases removed from V and 3 bases from J, the gap between germline ends came to 11 bases. CDR3 in DNA: TGTGCCTGGAGACCCGCGCTTCCTAATGAAAAACTGTTTTTT. This codes for CAWRPALPNEKLFF. The full variable domain, in which reference TRBV30 and TRBJ1-4 provide the parts outside the CDR3, is SQTIHQWPATLVQPVGSPLSLECTVEGTSNPNLYWYRQAAGRGLQLLFYSVGIGQISSEVPQNLSASRPQDRQFILSSKKLLLSDSGFYLCAWRPALPNEKLFFGSGTQLSVL.

This clone was found once. This chain connects TRBV29-1 to TRBJ2-3; D unclear. Trimming shortened V by 3 bases and J by 6 bases, and 10 bases separated the two germline ends. This CDR3 region has 12 residues. The germline V gene encodes CDR1 SQVTM and CDR2 ANQGSEA. CDR3 protein: CSVDPRGDTQYF. The DNA of the CDR3 is TGCAGCGTTGACCCGCGAGGTGATACGCAGTATTTT.

The chain joins TRBV6-5 to TRBJ1-1; no definite D call. CDR3 length equals 14 residues. From germline, CDR1 is MNHEY and CDR2 SVGAGI. V was trimmed by 7 bases and J by 5 bases, leaving 17 bases between them. The CDR3 nucleotides are TGTGCCAGCAACCGTCGCGGGCCGCGGACTGAAGCTTTCTTT. Encoded protein: CASNRRGPRTEAFF.

The chain carries TRBV18 and TRBJ1-1; 8 bases are a match to TRBD1. Trimming cost V 2 bases and J 6 bases; bases outside gene matches: 14. CDR1 is KGHSH, CDR2 LQKENI, per germline. The CDR3 runs to 17 residues. CDR3 in amino acids: CASSPRDPGQGAAEAFF. CDR3 coding DNA: TGTGCCAGCTCACCAAGGGATCCCGGGCAGGGGGCCGCTGAAGCTTTCTTT.

The chain couples TRBV25-1 to TRBJ1-6; 7 bases are shared with TRBD1. The CDR3 sequence is 14 residues long. Germline-derived CDR1 and CDR2 are MGHDK and SYGVNS. The junction had 4 bases not matched to a gene; V was cut back by 6 bases and J by 5 bases. CDR3 in amino acids: CASSRQGDNSPLHF. CDR3 in DNA: TGTGCCAGCAGCCGACAGGGAGATAATTCACCCCTCCACTTT.

This chain links TRBV4-2 with TRBJ1-2; D is undetermined. The V end was cut by 1 base, the J end by 6 bases, with 15 bases between. The germline V gene has CDR1 LGHNA and CDR2 YNFKEQ. The CDR3 runs to 15 residues. In DNA, the CDR3 is TGTGCCAGCAGCCAAGGGGTGGCGAGGCCGGATGGCTACACCTTC. This codes for CASSQGVARPDGYTF.

The chain recombines TRBV4-3 with TRBJ2-1; TRBD1 agrees at 7 bases. Trimming removed 1 base from V and 9 bases from J; junction bases left unmatched: 15. The CDR3 sequence is 17 residues long. Germline lookup yields CDR1 LGHNA and CDR2 YSLEER. The CDR3 protein is CASSQGSPGGFSREQFF. The CDR3 DNA reads TGCGCCAGCAGCCAAGGATCGCCAGGGGGTTTTAGTCGTGAGCAGTTCTTC.

This clone was observed a single time. The chain uses TRBV10-3 and TRBJ1-1, with D possibly being TRBD1 (5 bases). V lost 2 bases, J lost 0 bases, and 10 bases lay in between. The CDR3 length is 15 residues. Per the germline V gene, CDR1 is ENHRY and CDR2 is SYGVKD. The CDR3 nucleotides are TGTGCCATCAGTGAGGGTTGGGGGATGAACACTGAAGCTTTCTTT. Protein product: CAISEGWGMNTEAFF.

This chain uses TRBV5-6 with TRBJ1-1, with a weak D call TRBD1 (6 bases). Per the germline V gene, CDR1 is SGHDT and CDR2 is YYEEEE. The germline V and J ends were trimmed by 4 bases and 4 bases, with 17 bases remaining between them. CDR3 length: 15 residues. CDR3 region: CASSLLAGRGTEAFF. CDR3 DNA: TGTGCCAGCAGCCTCCTTGCCGGCAGGGGCACTGAAGCTTTCTTT.

This chain connects TRBV15 to TRBJ1-6, with 9 bases identical to TRBD1. Germline CDR1 is LNHNV and CDR2 is YYDKDF (reference sequence). The length of the CDR3 is 16 residues. V was pared by 0 bases and J by 7 bases, with 4 bases of the junction left unmatched. DNA for the CDR3: TGTGCCACCAGCAGAGATAGCGGACAGGGGAATTCACCCCTCCACTTT. Translation: CATSRDSGQGNSPLHF.

The chain joins TRBV18 to TRBJ1-2; TRBD1 matches 11 bases. This CDR3 comprises 13 residues. J gave up 7 bases and V 4 bases, and 2 bases lay outside the gene matches. Germline V gives CDR1 KGHSH, CDR2 LQKENI. CDR3 region: CASSRTGGGGYTF. The CDR3 DNA sequence: TGTGCCAGCTCACGGACAGGGGGCGGTGGCTACACCTTC.

The rearrangement links TRBV12-3 or TRBV12-4 to TRBJ2-5; D remains ambiguous. This CDR3 contains 13 residues. V was trimmed by 5 bases and J by 5 bases, leaving 12 bases between them. As DNA, the CDR3 is TGTGCCAGCAGTCCACTCGGTGGGGAGACCCAGTACTTC. Translating it yields CASSPLGGETQYF.

This clone was seen a handful of times. The chain employs TRBV7-9 and TRBJ2-7; D gene ambiguous. V was trimmed by 4 bases and J by 0 bases, leaving 10 bases between them. Germline assignment: CDR1 SEHNR and CDR2 FQNEAQ (reference sequence). The CDR3 runs to 14 residues. CDR3 region: CASSSVGLSYEQYF. The CDR3 DNA sequence: TGTGCCAGCAGCTCAGTTGGCCTCTCCTACGAGCAGTACTTC.

The V and J genes are TRBV6-1 and TRBJ1-5; D call uncertain. Trimming took 1 base from V and 4 from J, leaving 8 bases between them. Germline V gene data show CDR1 as MNHNS and CDR2 as SASEGT. This CDR3 region has 14 residues. CDR3 residues: CASSEDLGNQPQHF. Here the CDR3 DNA reads TGTGCCAGCAGTGAAGATTTGGGTAATCAGCCCCAGCATTTT.

This clone was recorded a few times. The J gene is TRBJ2-7, the V gene TRBV11-2; TRBD2 agrees at 13 bases. The germline gives CDR1 SGHAT, CDR2 FQNNGV. V trimming: 2 bases; J trimming: 3 bases; junction bases outside the gene matches: 1. This CDR3 comprises 15 residues. CDR3 loop: CASSLRTSGSYEQYF. The CDR3 DNA reads TGTGCCAGCAGCTTAAGGACTAGCGGGAGCTACGAGCAGTACTTC.

In its sample, this clone was seen a few times. This chain joins TRBV5-5 and TRBJ2-5; TRBD2 matches at 11 bases. This CDR3 is 16 amino acids long. With 4 bases clipped from V and 3 bases from J, the junction kept 8 bases outside the gene matches. Per the germline V gene, CDR1 is SGHKS and CDR2 is YYEKEE (reference sequence). CDR3 residues: CASSLPSGGFEETQYF. The CDR3 DNA follows: TGTGCCAGCAGCCTCCCTAGCGGGGGGTTCGAAGAGACCCAGTACTTC.

The chain joins TRBV6-1 to TRBJ1-5, with D hard to call. The CDR3 length is 13 residues. V was pared by 2 bases and J by 4 bases, with 6 bases between. Germline-derived CDR1 and CDR2 are MNHNS and SASEGT. The CDR3 spells CASSEMINQPQHF. CDR3 coding DNA: TGTGCCAGCAGTGAAATGATAAATCAGCCCCAGCATTTT.

This clone appeared a few times. V gene TRBV11-1 combines with J gene TRBJ2-7, with TRBD2 matching 7 bases. CDR3 length: 15 amino acids. J gave up 2 bases and V 5 bases, and 9 bases lay outside the gene matches. The V gene's germline CDR1 is SGHAT and CDR2 FQDESV (reference sequence). For the CDR3, the DNA is TGTGCCAGCAGCCCAAACCGGGGGGAAGCCTACGAGCAGTACTTC. Protein product: CASSPNRGEAYEQYF.

This chain links TRBV5-1 with TRBJ2-7, with D uncertain. Germline V gene lookup returns CDR1 SGHRS and CDR2 YFSETQ. Trimming removed 5 bases at V and 6 bases at J, with 9 bases between. The CDR3 consists of 11 residues. The CDR3 region is CASSSGSEQYF. CDR3 DNA: TGCGCCAGCAGTTCCGGTAGCGAGCAGTACTTC.

This chain links TRBV10-3 with TRBJ2-3; 10 bases map to TRBD2. V trimming: 6 bases; J trimming: 2 bases; junction bases outside the gene matches: 5. Germline CDR1 reads ENHRY; CDR2 reads SYGVKD. The CDR3 has 15 amino acids. The CDR3 is CAISLAGAHTDTQYF. Written as DNA, the CDR3 is TGTGCCATCAGCCTAGCGGGGGCGCACACAGATACGCAGTATTTT.

This chain joins TRBV5-1 and TRBJ1-1; D unclear. The V end was cut by 2 bases, the J end by 5 bases, with 16 bases between. Germline V gives CDR1 SGHRS, CDR2 YFSETQ. The CDR3 has 15 residues. The DNA of the CDR3 is TGCGCCAGCAGCTTTGTTTCTCAAGAGGGAACTGAAGCTTTCTTT. As protein: CASSFVSQEGTEAFF.

The gene calls are TRBV9 and TRBJ1-2, with D perhaps TRBD1 (5 bases). The V end lost 4 bases, the J end lost 7 bases, and 14 bases lay between the germline ends. The CDR3 has 13 amino acids. CDR1 and CDR2 from the germline V gene are SGDLS and YYNGEE. CDR3: CASSPGTAGGYTF. In DNA, the CDR3 is TGTGCCAGCAGCCCTGGGACCGCTGGTGGCTACACCTTC.

Here the CDR3 reads CASSQGATNEKLFF. The DNA of the CDR3 is TGTGCCAGCAGCCAGGGGGCTACTAATGAAAAACTGTTTTTT. The rearrangement joins TRBV3-1 (or the pseudogene TRBV3-2) to TRBJ1-4; tentative D call: TRBD1 (6 bases). Per germline, CDR1 LGHDT and CDR2 YNNKEL (reference sequence). The CDR3 totals 14 residues. Trimming took 3 bases from V and 2 from J, leaving 7 bases between them.

This chain uses TRBV7-2 with TRBJ1-2; D might be TRBD1 (5 bases). Looked up from germline, CDR1 is SGHTA and CDR2 is FQGNSA. This CDR3 contains 16 residues. Trimming pared 5 bases from V and 4 bases from J, leaving 20 bases between. This CDR3 is CASSPQASEGTYGYTF. As DNA, the CDR3 is TGTGCCAGCAGCCCCCAGGCCAGTGAGGGGACCTATGGCTACACCTTC.

Here the CDR3 reads CASSQDGGSKTYEKLFF. CDR3 sequence (DNA): TGTGCCAGCAGCCAAGATGGGGGGAGTAAGACCTATGAAAAACTGTTTTTT. The gene calls are TRBV3-1 (or the pseudogene TRBV3-2) and TRBJ1-4; perhaps TRBD1 as D (5 bases). CDR3 size: 17 residues. From germline, CDR1 is LGHDT and CDR2 YNNKEL (reference sequence). V lost 0 bases to trimming and J lost 6 bases, with 17 bases between them.

This chain links TRBV3-1 (or the pseudogene TRBV3-2) with TRBJ2-5; 11 bases are a match to TRBD2. CDR3 size: 16 residues. In germline, CDR1 is LGHDT, CDR2 YNNKEL (reference sequence). J gave up 2 bases and V 4 bases, and 6 bases lay outside the gene matches. In nucleotides, the CDR3 is TGTGCCAGCAGCCCCTTTTTAGCGGGGGGGCAAGAGACCCAGTACTTC. Protein product: CASSPFLAGGQETQYF.

The rearrangement links TRBV19 to TRBJ1-1, with D possibly being TRBD1 (5 bases). The V end was cut by 6 bases, the J end by 0 bases, with 11 bases between. CDR3 length: 14 amino acids. CDR1 and CDR2 from the germline V gene are LNHDA and SQIVND (reference sequence). CDR3 DNA: TGTGCCAGTAGCAAGGGACTGATGAACACTGAAGCTTTCTTT. Protein sequence: CASSKGLMNTEAFF. Using reference TRBV19 and TRBJ1-1 for the parts outside the CDR3, the full variable domain is DGGITQSPKYLFRKEGQNVTLSCEQNLNHDAMYWYRQDPGQGLRLIYYSQIVNDFQKGDIAEGYSVSREKKESFPLTVTSAQKNPTAFYLCASSKGLMNTEAFFGQGTRLTVV.